Below are 26 T cell receptor beta chains sequenced from a single sample in a study of monozygotic twins with cystic fibrosis. Generated by immunoSEQ multiplex PCR, the TCRdb table keeps only in-frame clones and is missing some. This table holds 15,000 to 25,000 clones, roughly nine tenths found once. Sequencing was done on a sample of blood. These receptors all stem from a girl aged 2 to 10 with cystic fibrosis.

This clone has a handful of counts. The chain has TRBV11-2 and TRBJ2-2, with D uncertain. Germline CDR1 and CDR2: SGHAT and FQNNGV. The V gene lost 5 bases and the J gene lost 6 bases, with 13 bases spanning the gap. The CDR3 has 14 amino acids. The CDR3 region has the DNA TGTGCCAGCAGCGTCCAACACACTCCCGGGGAGCTGTTTTTT. Amino acids: CASSVQHTPGELFF.

J is TRBJ1-6 and V is TRBV7-2; D call uncertain. The ends were cut back, 2 bases at V and 7 bases at J, with 9 bases in the middle. The CDR3 length is 14 residues. Germline CDR1 SGHTA, CDR2 FQGNSA. CDR3 region: CASSLPRVNSPLHF. The CDR3 DNA sequence: TGTGCCAGCAGCTTACCTCGAGTGAATTCACCCCTCCACTTT.

The chain links TRBV6-5 to TRBJ2-1; no clear D gene. CDR1 is MNHEY, CDR2 SVGAGI, per germline. CDR3 length equals 13 residues. V was clipped by 2 bases and J by 10 bases, with 12 bases between them. The CDR3 DNA reads as TGTGCCAGCAGTTACAGTACGGGCGGAGAGCAGTTCTTC. This codes for CASSYSTGGEQFF.

The chain joins TRBV7-3 to TRBJ2-3; 9 nucleotides line up with TRBD2. The CDR3 runs 14 residues. Germline V CDR1 and CDR2: SGHTA, FQGTGA. V trimming: 5 bases; J trimming: 5 bases; junction bases outside the gene matches: 5. CDR3 amino acids: CASSQAGGGDTQYF. CDR3 DNA sequence: TGTGCCAGCAGCCAAGCGGGAGGCGGAGATACGCAGTATTTT.

The chain joins TRBV25-1 to TRBJ2-1, with 8 positions matching TRBD1. The CDR3 length is 12 residues. Trimming removed 8 bases from V and 15 bases from J; junction bases left unmatched: 12. CDR1 is MGHDK and CDR2 is SYGVNS in the germline V gene. CDR3: CASSGYRGWLFF. The CDR3 coding sequence is TGTGCCAGCTCCGGATACAGGGGGTGGCTGTTCTTC.

The chain links TRBV9 to TRBJ1-2, with TRBD1 matching over 11 bases. The J segment lost 3 bases and the V segment lost 3 bases, leaving 1 base of the junction unmatched. Germline CDR1 reads SGDLS; CDR2 reads YYNGEE. The CDR3 totals 14 residues. The CDR3 sequence is CASSAGQGDYGYTF. The DNA of the CDR3 is TGTGCCAGCAGCGCGGGACAGGGGGACTATGGCTACACCTTC. Using reference TRBV9 and TRBJ1-2 for the parts outside the CDR3, the full variable domain is DSGVTQTPKHLITATGQRVTLRCSPRSGDLSVYWYQQSLDQGLQFLIQYYNGEERAKGNILERFSAQQFPDLHSELNLSSLELGDSALYFCASSAGQGDYGYTFGSGTRLTVV.

The rearrangement uses TRBV4-2 and TRBJ2-5; the match to TRBD2 covers 10 bases. There are 17 residues in the CDR3. Germline V gene data show CDR1 as LGHNA and CDR2 as YNFKEQ. The V and J ends lost 1 base and 4 bases, in that order; junction bases with no gene match: 9. CDR3 DNA sequence: TGTGCCAGCAGCCAAGCGTTTCCAGCGGGAGGGACAGAGACCCAGTACTTC. It is translated as CASSQAFPAGGTETQYF.

This chain connects TRBV7-9 to TRBJ1-5; D remains unclear. CDR1 SEHNR and CDR2 FQNEAQ come from the germline V gene (reference sequence). Trimming left V 1 base short and J 4 bases short, with 5 bases between. The CDR3 spans 13 residues. The CDR3 reads CASSLGLNQPQHF. The CDR3 DNA reads as TGTGCCAGCAGCTTAGGGCTGAATCAGCCCCAGCATTTT.

There are a few counts of this clone. This sequence joins TRBV2 and TRBJ2-7; D ambiguous. Germline lookup yields CDR1 SNHLY and CDR2 FYNNEI. The CDR3 loop spans 14 amino acids. V lost 3 bases and J lost 6, with 15 bases in between. The CDR3 nucleotides are TGTGCCAGCAGTGATAGGTTCCCCGTCCGCGAGCAGTACTTC. Encoded protein: CASSDRFPVREQYF.

The genes are TRBV4-1 and TRBJ1-2; the D gene is possibly TRBD1 (5 bases). This CDR3 comprises 16 residues. Trimming stripped 2 bases from V and 1 base from J, with 14 bases between. Germline CDR1 reads MGHRA; CDR2 reads YSYEKL. The CDR3 loop is CASSQPRASNNYGYTF. CDR3 nucleotide sequence: TGCGCCAGCAGCCAACCCAGGGCCTCGAATAACTATGGCTACACCTTC.

This chain links TRBV6-6 with TRBJ2-7; D is ambiguous. Looked up from germline, CDR1 is MNHNY and CDR2 is SVGAGI (reference sequence). The CDR3 contains 14 residues. With 8 bases removed from V and 5 bases from J, the gap between germline ends came to 19 bases. CDR3 coding DNA: TGTGCCAGCGGGTATAGCTGGACCCAGAACGAGCAGTACTTC. Protein: CASGYSWTQNEQYF.

The genes are TRBV14 and TRBJ2-5; possibly TRBD2 for D (5 bases). Between the trimmed V and J ends, which lost 1 base and 5 bases, there was a span of 8 bases. This CDR3 contains 13 residues. CDR1 is SGHDN and CDR2 is FVKESK in the germline V gene. CDR3 sequence reads: CASSQGREETQYF. CDR3 bases: TGTGCCAGCAGCCAAGGAAGGGAGGAGACCCAGTACTTC.

In this sample, this clone turned up once. The genes are TRBV5-1 and TRBJ2-2; possible D gene TRBD2, 5 bases. Trimming left V 4 bases short and J 3 bases short, with 13 bases between. Germline CDR1 is SGHRS and CDR2 is YFSETQ. The CDR3 totals 15 residues. CDR3 protein: CASSRTERHTGELFF. Here the CDR3 DNA reads TGCGCCAGCAGCCGTACAGAGCGGCACACCGGGGAGCTGTTTTTT.

This chain uses TRBV30 with TRBJ1-3, with no clear D. This CDR3 contains 15 residues. Germline CDR1 GTSNPN, CDR2 SVGIG (reference sequence). The V gene lost 2 bases and the J gene lost 0 bases, with 11 bases spanning the gap. This CDR3 is CAWSIRKSSGNTIYF. The CDR3 bases are TGTGCCTGGAGTATAAGAAAGTCCTCTGGAAACACCATATATTTT.

The J gene is TRBJ2-7, the V gene TRBV19; D unclear. Looked up from germline, CDR1 is LNHDA and CDR2 is SQIVND (reference sequence). V was shortened by 5 bases and J by 0 bases, with 11 bases between the two germline ends. The CDR3 loop spans 14 amino acids. DNA of the CDR3: TGTGCCAGTAGTTTAGGTTCCACCTCCTACGAGCAGTACTTC. It encodes CASSLGSTSYEQYF.

This chain connects TRBV19 to TRBJ2-1; D is perhaps TRBD2 (5 bases). Trimming took off 2 bases at V and 6 bases at J, with 8 bases between the two ends. Looked up from germline, CDR1 is LNHDA and CDR2 is SQIVND (reference sequence). The CDR3 consists of 13 residues. Here the CDR3 reads CASSISAGNEQFF. In nucleotides, the CDR3 is TGTGCCAGTAGTATAAGTGCGGGCAATGAGCAGTTCTTC.

There are a few counts of this clone. The rearrangement joins TRBV6-5 to TRBJ2-5; a weak D match, TRBD1 (6 bases). Germline V gives CDR1 MNHEY, CDR2 SVGAGI. The CDR3 is 16 residues long. The germline V and J ends were trimmed by 2 bases and 1 base, with 14 bases remaining between them. The CDR3 DNA is TGTGCCAGCAGTTACCATGGACAGCATTCCCAAGAGACCCAGTACTTC. Translation gives CASSYHGQHSQETQYF.

CDR3 residues: CASSLAGRTYEQYF. CDR3 nucleotide sequence: TGTGCCAGCAGCTTAGCAGGGAGGACCTACGAGCAGTACTTC. J is TRBJ2-7 and V is TRBV11-2, with D possibly being TRBD2 (6 bases). Between the trimmed V and J ends, which lost 1 base and 2 bases, there was a span of 9 bases. The CDR3 spans 14 residues. The germline gives CDR1 SGHAT, CDR2 FQNNGV.

The V gene is TRBV2, the J gene TRBJ2-1; possibly TRBD2 for D (6 bases). The CDR3 spans 15 residues. V lost 8 bases to trimming and J lost 4 bases, with 18 bases between them. From germline, CDR1 is SNHLY and CDR2 FYNNEI. The CDR3, as DNA: TGTGCCAGCCGGGACTCCATTTCGGGTTACAATGAGCAGTTCTTC. It is translated as CASRDSISGYNEQFF.

This rearrangement joins TRBV5-4 to TRBJ2-1, with 9 bases fitting TRBD2. V trimming: 1 base; J trimming: 4 bases; junction bases outside the gene matches: 3. From germline, CDR1 is SGHNT and CDR2 YYREEE (reference sequence). The CDR3 is 15 amino acids. Here the CDR3 reads CASSLQRGAYNEQFF. The CDR3 region has the DNA TGTGCCAGCAGCTTGCAGCGGGGGGCGTACAATGAGCAGTTCTTC.

The J gene is TRBJ2-5, the V gene TRBV29-1, with TRBD1 as a possible D gene (6 bases). V lost 6 bases, J lost 3 bases, and 14 bases lay in between. The germline V gene encodes CDR1 SQVTM and CDR2 ANQGSEA. The CDR3 extends over 13 amino acids. The DNA for the CDR3 is TGCAGCGTGTACAGGGCCCCGAAAGAGACCCAGTACTTC. It codes for CSVYRAPKETQYF. Combining the CDR3 with reference TRBV29-1 and TRBJ2-5 gives the whole variable domain SAVISQKPSRDICQRGTSLTIQCQVDSQVTMMFWYRQQPGQSLTLIATANQGSEATYESGFVIDKFPISRPNLTFSTLTVSNMSPEDSSIYLCSVYRAPKETQYFGPGTRLLVL.

The chain joins TRBV20-1 to TRBJ2-5; no clear D gene. In germline, CDR1 is DFQATT, CDR2 SNEGSKA (reference sequence). CDR3 length equals 9 residues. V shed 6 bases and J shed 8 bases, with 7 bases lying between them. CDR3 in amino acids: CSATTTQYF. The CDR3 nucleotides read TGCAGTGCCACTACAACCCAGTACTTC.

The chain combines TRBV6-1 with TRBJ2-3; D possibly corresponds to TRBD1 (5 bases). V lost 7 bases, J lost 12 bases, and 17 bases lay in between. The CDR3 has 12 residues. Germline V gene data show CDR1 as MNHNS and CDR2 as SASEGT. CDR3 residues: CASNQGPLVQYF. The CDR3 DNA reads TGTGCCAGCAACCAGGGCCCGCTGGTCCAGTATTTT.

CDR3 sequence reads: CASSQYETSGRADTQYF. CDR3 coding DNA: TGCGCCAGCAGCCAATATGAAACTAGCGGGAGGGCGGATACGCAGTATTTT. The chain couples TRBV4-3 to TRBJ2-3, with 13 bases fitting TRBD2. From germline, CDR1 is LGHNA and CDR2 YSLEER. There are 17 residues in the CDR3. With 2 bases clipped from V and 6 bases from J, the junction kept 8 bases outside the gene matches.

The chain recombines TRBV21-1 with TRBJ1-1; TRBD1 is the table's D call and was not checked against the DNA. TRBV21-1 is assigned pseudogene status. This CDR3 has 11 residues. The CDR3 spells CATQGLTEAFF. DNA of the CDR3: TGTGCCACCCAGGGTCTCACTGAAGCTTTCTTT.

V is TRBV5-1 and J is TRBJ1-4; the D gene is possibly TRBD1 (6 bases). CDR1 SGHRS and CDR2 YFSETQ come from the germline V gene. This CDR3 region has 15 residues. Trimming took off 3 bases at V and 8 bases at J, with 17 bases between the two ends. The CDR3 DNA reads TGCGCCAGCAGCTCCGGTGGGGGGCTGAGCGAAAAACTGTTTTTT. This codes for CASSSGGGLSEKLFF.